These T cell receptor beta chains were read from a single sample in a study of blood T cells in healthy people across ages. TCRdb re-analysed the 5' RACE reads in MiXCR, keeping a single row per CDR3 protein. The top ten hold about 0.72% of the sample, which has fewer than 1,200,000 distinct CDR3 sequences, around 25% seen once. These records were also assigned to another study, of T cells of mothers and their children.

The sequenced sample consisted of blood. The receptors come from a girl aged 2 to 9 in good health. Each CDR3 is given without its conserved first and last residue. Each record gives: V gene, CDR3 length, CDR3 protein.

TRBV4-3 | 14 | ASSPSGTANTGELF
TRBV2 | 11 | ASSRQGVNEQF
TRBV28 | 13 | ASSLGSRGADTQY
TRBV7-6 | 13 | ASSLGRAEGETQY
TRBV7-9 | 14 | ASSPGTAPNTGELF
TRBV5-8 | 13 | ASSLLTGGVNGYT
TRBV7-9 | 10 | ASSLFREEQF
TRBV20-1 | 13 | SALSGREMGNEQF
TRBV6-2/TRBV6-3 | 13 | ASSYVSSFYNEQF
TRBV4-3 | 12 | ASSQHKGAGGYT
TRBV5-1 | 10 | ASRSEGETQY
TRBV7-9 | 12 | ASSPRELNEKLF
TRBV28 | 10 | ASSFSTIEAF
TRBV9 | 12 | ASEKLGEFRELF
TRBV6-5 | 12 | ASTKGRVGGELF
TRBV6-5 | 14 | ASSYLKAGGLNEQF
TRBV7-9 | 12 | ASSLGGQSGEQY
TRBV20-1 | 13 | SARQLAEKYNEQF
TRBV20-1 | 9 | SQAGADTQY
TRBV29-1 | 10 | SVGTDLYEQY
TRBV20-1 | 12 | SAQFLGTMDEQF